Following are 6 T cell receptor beta chains from one sample sequenced in a study of identifying expanded T cells in peripheral blood. This table comes from immunoSEQ multiplex PCR, and its TCRdb copy is limited to in-frame clones, with some not included. Of about 78,000 clones listed, approximately 84% were seen once; the top ten hold about 17%. The sequenced sample consisted of blood. All receptors come from a person aged 18 to 70 in good health.

This chain joins TRBV4-1 and TRBJ2-3; TRBD2 matches 7 bases. Trimming at V came to 1 base and at J to 0 bases, leaving 7 bases not matched to a gene. CDR3 length: 17 residues. Per germline, CDR1 MGHRA and CDR2 YSYEKL. CDR3 coding DNA: TGCGCCAGCAGCCAAGGACTAGCAGCTACTAGCACAGATACGCAGTATTTT. The encoded protein is CASSQGLAATSTDTQYF.

The rearrangement joins TRBV28 to TRBJ1-2, with D possibly being TRBD1 (5 bases). The V gene's germline CDR1 is MDHEN and CDR2 SYDVKM. This CDR3 spans 11 amino acids. CDR3 bases: TGTGCTAGCCTCGACGGGGGTGGCTACACCTTC. Protein product: CASLDGGGYTF.

The chain recombines TRBV4-1 with TRBJ2-1; 7 bases are shared with TRBD2. CDR1 and CDR2 from the germline V gene are MGHRA and YSYEKL. CDR3 length: 15 residues. The V gene end was trimmed by 3 bases and the J gene end by 6 bases; junction bases not matched to a gene: 8. The CDR3, as DNA: TGCGCCAGCAGCCAGCCTCCCCGCGGGGGCAATGAGCAGTTCTTC. This sequence encodes CASSQPPRGGNEQFF.

The CDR3 DNA follows: TGTGCCAGTAGTATAGGTGGGCCCGGGACTAGCGAGCTCTACGAGCAGTACTTC. Its protein product is CASSIGGPGTSELYEQYF. The rearrangement joins TRBV19 to TRBJ2-7; 10 nucleotides match TRBD2. Trimming cost V 1 base and J 3 bases; bases outside gene matches: 12. Germline V gives CDR1 LNHDA, CDR2 SQIVND (reference sequence). This CDR3 spans 18 amino acids.

The rearrangement uses TRBV10-3 and TRBJ2-7, with TRBD1 matching over 7 bases. The junction had 7 bases not matched to a gene; V was cut back by 11 bases and J by 0 bases. Germline V lookup: CDR1 ENHRY, CDR2 SYGVKD. The CDR3 runs 13 residues. The CDR3 sequence: CALSRDSSYEQYF. The CDR3 DNA sequence: TGTGCCCTTTCCAGGGACAGCTCCTACGAGCAGTACTTC.

The chain is built from TRBV7-8 and TRBJ1-4; the D gene is possibly TRBD1 (5 bases). There are 15 residues in the CDR3. V shed 4 bases and J shed 0 bases, with 9 bases lying between them. Looked up from germline, CDR1 is SGHVS and CDR2 is FQNEAQ. The CDR3 loop reads CASSSATATNEKLFF. The DNA for the CDR3 is TGTGCCAGCAGCTCCGCGACAGCAACTAATGAAAAACTGTTTTTT.